A selection of T cell receptor beta chains follows, all from one sample in a study of blood T cell repertoires in COVID-19. TCRdb's copy holds only in-frame clones and misses some; the assay was immunoSEQ multiplex PCR. The repertoire includes about 130,000 clones, around 88% of them detected once, and about a tenth sits in the top ten. Material: peripheral blood. Receptors originate from a man in his fifties with acute or convalescent COVID-19. Both conserved end residues are part of each CDR3. The order of the fields is D gene, V gene, J gene, clone size, CDR3 protein, CDR3 DNA. D genes are given only for firm matches. Clone sizes are given selectively: once, few, many, or a class where the clone is expanded.

d_call: -
v_call: TRBV18
j_call: TRBJ2-6
clone_size: -
cdr3_aa: CASSPQGTGNSGANVLTF
cdr3_nt: TGTGCCAGCTCACCACAAGGAACAGGCAACTCTGGGGCCAACGTCCTGACTTTC

d_call: TRBD2
v_call: TRBV29-1
j_call: TRBJ2-2
clone_size: once
cdr3_aa: CSGRTSGGEGELFF
cdr3_nt: TGCAGCGGCCGGACGTCGGGGGGGGAAGGGGAGCTGTTTTTT

d_call: -
v_call: TRBV12-3/TRBV12-4
j_call: TRBJ1-1
clone_size: -
cdr3_aa: CASKAGGLGAFF
cdr3_nt: TGTGCCAGCAAGGCGGGGGGCTTAGGAGCTTTCTTT

d_call: -
v_call: TRBV5-1
j_call: TRBJ2-2
clone_size: -
cdr3_aa: CASSLLPGRSNTGELFF
cdr3_nt: TGCGCCAGCAGCTTGTTGCCAGGGAGGTCGAACACCGGGGAGCTGTTTTTT

d_call: -
v_call: TRBV5-6
j_call: TRBJ2-1
clone_size: -
cdr3_aa: CASSPRGNLLRNEQFF
cdr3_nt: TGTGCCAGCAGCCCGAGAGGCAATCTCCTGCGGAATGAGCAGTTCTTC

d_call: TRBD1
v_call: TRBV4-1
j_call: TRBJ1-2
clone_size: -
cdr3_aa: CASSPGTGRGYGYTF
cdr3_nt: TGCGCCAGCAGCCCAGGGACAGGGAGAGGCTATGGCTACACCTTC

d_call: -
v_call: TRBV11-2
j_call: TRBJ2-7
clone_size: -
cdr3_aa: CASSLRLTHEQYF
cdr3_nt: TGTGCCAGCAGCCTCCGGCTGACTCACGAGCAGTACTTC

d_call: TRBD1
v_call: TRBV6-1
j_call: TRBJ1-5
clone_size: once
cdr3_aa: CASSERTGNQPQHF
cdr3_nt: TGTGCCAGCAGTGAAAGGACAGGGAATCAGCCCCAGCATTTT

d_call: -
v_call: TRBV7-3
j_call: TRBJ2-7
clone_size: -
cdr3_aa: CASSPRALSEQYF
cdr3_nt: TGTGCCAGCAGCCCCCGAGCCTTGAGCGAGCAGTACTTC

d_call: -
v_call: TRBV27
j_call: TRBJ2-1
clone_size: -
cdr3_aa: CASSLFGRGTYEQFF
cdr3_nt: TGTGCCAGCAGTTTGTTTGGGCGGGGTACATATGAGCAGTTCTTC

d_call: TRBD1
v_call: TRBV6-1
j_call: TRBJ2-7
clone_size: -
cdr3_aa: CASSSTTGVRRAYF
cdr3_nt: TGTGCCAGCAGTTCTACCACAGGGGTTCGGAGAGCGTACTTC

d_call: TRBD1
v_call: TRBV13
j_call: TRBJ2-3
clone_size: -
cdr3_aa: CASSQRQGADTQYF
cdr3_nt: TGTGCCAGCAGCCAAAGACAGGGTGCAGATACGCAGTATTTT

d_call: -
v_call: TRBV13
j_call: TRBJ2-7
clone_size: -
cdr3_aa: CASSLLGAGVTYEQYF
cdr3_nt: TGTGCCAGCAGCTTATTGGGGGCGGGGGTAACCTACGAGCAGTACTTC

d_call: -
v_call: TRBV7-9
j_call: TRBJ1-3
clone_size: -
cdr3_aa: CASSSTGWPSGNTIYF
cdr3_nt: TGTGCCAGCAGCTCGACTGGCTGGCCCTCTGGAAACACCATATATTTT

d_call: -
v_call: TRBV3-1/TRBV3-2
j_call: TRBJ1-1
clone_size: -
cdr3_aa: CASSQGANTEAFF
cdr3_nt: TGTGCCAGCAGCCAAGGGGCGAACACTGAAGCTTTCTTT

d_call: -
v_call: TRBV5-5
j_call: TRBJ1-3
clone_size: -
cdr3_aa: CASSSFVSGNTIYF
cdr3_nt: TGTGCCAGCAGCAGCTTCGTCTCTGGAAACACCATATATTTT

d_call: -
v_call: TRBV7-9
j_call: TRBJ1-1
clone_size: -
cdr3_aa: CASSLNTGGSNTEAFF
cdr3_nt: TGTGCCAGCAGCTTAAATACGGGCGGGTCGAACACTGAAGCTTTCTTT

d_call: -
v_call: TRBV28
j_call: TRBJ1-1
clone_size: -
cdr3_aa: CASKGRFAGNTEAFF
cdr3_nt: TGTGCCAGCAAAGGGAGATTTGCCGGGAACACTGAAGCTTTCTTT

d_call: -
v_call: TRBV5-1
j_call: TRBJ2-5
clone_size: few
cdr3_aa: CASRPEVSQETQYF
cdr3_nt: TGCGCCAGCAGGCCGGAGGTATCCCAAGAGACCCAGTACTTC

d_call: TRBD1
v_call: TRBV4-1
j_call: TRBJ1-3
clone_size: -
cdr3_aa: CASSQGDRVGNTIYF
cdr3_nt: TGCGCCAGCAGCCAAGGGGACAGGGTCGGAAACACCATATATTTT

d_call: -
v_call: TRBV7-2
j_call: TRBJ2-3
clone_size: -
cdr3_aa: CASSLGRPRGTDTQYF
cdr3_nt: TGTGCCAGCAGCTTAGGTCGGCCGAGGGGGACAGATACGCAGTATTTT

d_call: TRBD2
v_call: TRBV9
j_call: TRBJ2-2
clone_size: once
cdr3_aa: CASSVAAGGNTGELFF
cdr3_nt: TGTGCCAGCAGCGTGGCCGCGGGGGGTAACACCGGGGAGCTGTTTTTT

d_call: TRBD1
v_call: TRBV5-1
j_call: TRBJ1-1
clone_size: -
cdr3_aa: CASSVQGAQPNTEAFF
cdr3_nt: TGCGCCAGCAGTGTACAGGGGGCCCAACCGAACACTGAAGCTTTCTTT

d_call: TRBD1
v_call: TRBV3-1/TRBV3-2
j_call: TRBJ1-2
clone_size: few
cdr3_aa: CASSRLTGGSYGYTF
cdr3_nt: TGTGCCAGCAGCCGCCTGACAGGGGGGAGCTATGGCTACACCTTC

d_call: -
v_call: TRBV15
j_call: TRBJ1-5
clone_size: -
cdr3_aa: CATSRQGFNQPQHF
cdr3_nt: TGTGCCACCAGCAGACAGGGGTTCAATCAGCCCCAGCATTTT

d_call: -
v_call: TRBV19
j_call: TRBJ1-1
clone_size: -
cdr3_aa: CASSPLGGATEAFF
cdr3_nt: TGTGCCAGTAGTCCCCTGGGGGGGGCCACTGAAGCTTTCTTT

d_call: TRBD2
v_call: TRBV30
j_call: TRBJ2-7
clone_size: -
cdr3_aa: CAWNLALAGGGEQYF
cdr3_nt: TGTGCCTGGAATCTCGCTCTAGCGGGGGGGGGTGAGCAGTACTTC

d_call: -
v_call: TRBV21-1
j_call: TRBJ1-4
clone_size: -
cdr3_aa: CASSKARQPATNEKLFF
cdr3_nt: TGTGCCAGCAGCAAAGCGCGACAACCCGCAACTAATGAAAAACTGTTTTTT

d_call: -
v_call: TRBV6-6
j_call: TRBJ2-2
clone_size: -
cdr3_aa: CASSSRLNTGELFF
cdr3_nt: TGTGCCAGCAGTTCCAGGCTGAACACCGGGGAGCTGTTTTTT